Here is one T cell receptor beta chain with its context. The target antigen is unknown. This sample was included in a study of cytomegalovirus exposure and HLA in healthy donors. Primers included in the PCR were 60 Vbeta and 13 Jbeta primers. Only in-frame clones appear in the TCRdb table, and some are missing; sequencing was by immunoSEQ multiplex PCR. The sample has fewer than 200,000 clones, roughly 84% seen once; the top ten hold approximately 0.23%. In germline, CDR1 is MNHEY, CDR2 SVGAGI. The CDR3 is 15 amino acids. V was clipped by 5 bases and J by 6 bases; unmatched bases: 4. Study-wide points: Reported findings show TCR beta sequences accurately forecast HLA-A and HLA-B alleles in most subjects. Reports showed the classifier diagnosing cytomegalovirus status with high specificity and sensitivity. The only immune exposure information that was available was CMV serostatus. While the bulk of TCR sequences proved rare, some public TCRs turned up in many donors.

The V gene is TRBV6-5, the J gene TRBJ2-1; 13 positions match TRBD2. The sample consisted of PBMCs. The source is a girl less than two years old in good health and CMV-seronegative. Here the CDR3 reads CASSPRLAGGNEQFF. The CDR3 coding sequence is TGTGCCAGCAGTCCAAGACTAGCGGGAGGCAATGAGCAGTTCTTC.